Following are 24 T cell receptor beta chains from one sample sequenced in a study of regulatory T cells in long-lasting Graves disease. Time point described: newly diagnosed GD, antithyroid drugs for less than 3 months. RNA isolated from PBMCs was used to make the TCR library. Through Arm-PCR of CDR3 regions and iRepertoire HTBI primers, TCR beta libraries were built. TCRdb re-called the multiplex PCR reads through MiXCR, storing one row per CDR3 protein. The sample shows about 530,000 distinct CDR3 sequences, about 16% of them seen only once. These data are also associated with another study on T cells in Graves' hyperthyroidism and ophthalmopathy.

Sequencing was performed on peripheral blood mononuclear cells (PBMCs), taken at new diagnosis, from a patient treated with antithyroid drugs. These receptors originate from a woman between 40 and 65 years old with Graves disease.

The CDR3 bases are TGTGCCAGCAGTCCCCCCCCGGTCGGGGGAGGAGAGACCCAGTACTTC. Translated: CASSPPPVGGGETQYF. The chain employs TRBV12-3 or TRBV12-4 and TRBJ2-1; weak D call: TRBD2 (6 bases). The J call is doubtful: the DNA matches TRBJ2-5 better. This CDR3 is built from 16 residues.

This clonotype has at least ten counts. The chain uses TRBV7-2 and TRBJ2-3; perhaps TRBD2 as D (6 bases). This CDR3 comprises 13 residues. V lost 7 bases and J lost 5, with 13 bases in between. Germline loops: CDR1 SGHTA, CDR2 FQGNSA. Written as DNA, the CDR3 is TGTGCCAGCACCTTGGGGGGTCGAGATACGCAGTATTTT. This encodes CASTLGGRDTQYF. Combining the CDR3 with reference TRBV7-2 and TRBJ2-3 gives the whole variable domain GAGVSQSPSNKVTEKGKDVELRCDPISGHTALYWYRQSLGQGLEFLIYFQGNSAPDKSGLPSDRFSAERTGGSVSTLTIQRTQQEDSAVYLCASTLGGRDTQYFGPGTRLTVL.

This clonotype has at least ten counts. This chain links TRBV3-1 with TRBJ1-1, with TRBD1 as a possible D gene (5 bases). CDR1 is LGHDT, CDR2 YNNKEL, per germline (reference sequence). This CDR3 contains 14 residues. V dropped 3 bases and J dropped 1 base, with 9 bases sitting between them. This CDR3 is CASSQTGTNTEAFF. CDR3 DNA sequence: TGTGCCAGCAGCCAGACCGGGACGAACACTGAAGCTTTCTTT.

The chain links TRBV5-1 to TRBJ2-2; possible D gene TRBD2, 5 bases. The CDR3 runs 15 residues. CDR1 and CDR2 (germline): SGHRS, YFSETQ. The V end lost 0 bases, the J end lost 2 bases, and 8 bases lay between the germline ends. This CDR3 is CASSLAGINTGELFF. The CDR3 DNA reads as TGCGCCAGCAGCTTGGCCGGGATAAACACCGGGGAGCTGTTTTTT.

Comment on this clonotype: A much larger clone lies a single base off, so this may be a read error. The chain joins TRBV5-1 to TRBJ2-7, with D tentatively TRBD1 (6 bases). This CDR3 contains 15 residues. The germline V gene encodes CDR1 SGHRS and CDR2 YFSETQ. DNA of the CDR3: TGCGCCAACAGCTTGGGGGACACAGTCTCCTACGAGCAGTACTTC. It yields the protein CANSLGDTVSYEQYF.

This clonotype was found many times. The gene calls are TRBV12-3 or TRBV12-4 and TRBJ2-3; the match to TRBD1 covers 8 bases. The CDR3 consists of 15 residues. Unmatched junction bases numbered 5, after V lost 4 bases and J lost 2 bases. This CDR3 is CASSSTGGFTDTQYF. DNA of the CDR3: TGTGCCAGCAGTTCCACAGGGGGGTTCACAGATACGCAGTATTTT.

This clonotype has just a few counts. The chain recombines TRBV2 with TRBJ1-3, with unresolved D. Trimming left V 5 bases short and J 8 bases short, with 7 bases between. This CDR3 region has 11 residues. CDR1 is SNHLY and CDR2 is FYNNEI in the germline V gene. CDR3 in DNA: TGTGCCAGCAGTTTAGAGTACACCATATATTTT. Residues: CASSLEYTIYF.

Notes on this clonotype: One junction end disagrees with the germline gene, perhaps due to a read error. In DNA, the CDR3 is TGTGCCAGCCCACCATCAGGACTTATGATTAATGGTAATCAGCCCCAGCATTTT. Encoded protein: CASPPSGLMINGNQPQHF. The rearrangement uses TRBV18 and TRBJ1-5; D gene ambiguous. CDR1 is KGHSH, CDR2 LQKENI, per germline. This CDR3 is built from 18 residues.

This clonotype appeared a few times. The rearrangement links TRBV19 to TRBJ1-5; no clear D gene. The CDR3 is made up of 12 amino acids. Trimming removed 4 bases at V and 9 bases at J, with 10 bases between. CDR1 and CDR2 (germline): LNHDA, SQIVND (reference sequence). CDR3 residues: CASSSPRRPQHF. CDR3 bases: TGTGCCAGTAGTAGCCCCCGTCGGCCCCAGCATTTT.

This sequence joins TRBV4-1 and TRBJ2-2; 9 positions match TRBD1. V dropped 2 bases and J dropped 4; count of bases not matched to a gene: 11. CDR3 length equals 18 residues. Germline CDR1 is MGHRA and CDR2 is YSYEKL. The CDR3 sequence is CASSQHRDRVGATGELFF. As DNA, the CDR3 is TGCGCCAGCAGCCAACACCGGGACAGGGTGGGGGCCACCGGGGAGCTGTTTTTT.

This clonotype was detected ten times or more. The V and J genes are TRBV12-3 or TRBV12-4 and TRBJ1-5; 10 nucleotides match TRBD1. With V trimmed by 3 bases and J by 5 bases, 7 bases remained unmatched. The CDR3 covers 16 residues. CDR3 coding DNA: TGTGCCAGCAGTTTTGGGGACAGGGGAGAGGATCAGCCCCAGCATTTT. This encodes CASSFGDRGEDQPQHF.

V is TRBV3-1 and J is TRBJ2-2, with TRBD1 identical over 9 bases. Germline CDR1 reads LGHDT; CDR2 reads YNNKEL (reference sequence). V was clipped by 3 bases and J by 3 bases; unmatched bases: 2. CDR3 size: 15 residues. CDR3 in amino acids: CASSHRDRDTGELFF. As DNA, the CDR3 is TGTGCCAGCAGCCACCGGGACAGGGACACCGGGGAGCTGTTTTTT.

This clonotype was seen at least ten times. The genes are TRBV6-1 and TRBJ1-2, with no clear D. This CDR3 has 13 amino acids. Looked up from germline, CDR1 is MNHNS and CDR2 is SASEGT. Trimming shortened V by 6 bases and J by 0 bases, and 8 bases separated the two germline ends. The chain's CDR3 is CASRPAANYGYTF. The CDR3 bases are TGTGCCAGCAGGCCGGCAGCTAACTATGGCTACACCTTC.

A few counts support this clonotype. The chain employs TRBV3-1 and TRBJ1-5, with D maybe TRBD1 (5 bases). V dropped 4 bases and J dropped 0 bases, with 16 bases sitting between them. Germline CDR1 reads LGHDT; CDR2 reads YNNKEL (reference sequence). The CDR3 has 17 amino acids. The CDR3 loop reads CASSPSGTPYSNQPQHF. CDR3 DNA sequence: TGTGCCAGCAGCCCCTCCGGGACGCCCTATAGCAATCAGCCCCAGCATTTT.

This clonotype appeared a few times. The chain has TRBV29-1 and TRBJ1-4; D gene unclear. The V gene lost 4 bases and the J gene lost 5 bases, with 8 bases spanning the gap. Germline loops: CDR1 SQVTM, CDR2 ANQGSEA. The CDR3 has 12 residues. CDR3 bases: TGCAGCGTTGTAGCTACAAATGAAAAACTGTTTTTT. It specifies CSVVATNEKLFF.

This clonotype occurred many times. The chain has TRBV5-1 and TRBJ2-3; D is uncertain. Germline lookup yields CDR1 SGHRS and CDR2 YFSETQ. V was clipped by 5 bases and J by 4 bases, with 11 bases between them. CDR3 length equals 13 residues. CDR3: CASRPTSADTQYF. CDR3 coding DNA: TGCGCCAGCAGACCTACATCGGCAGATACGCAGTATTTT.

This clonotype was counted a single time. The V and J genes are TRBV19 and TRBJ1-6; TRBD1 matches at 9 bases. The CDR3 loop spans 15 amino acids. V lost 3 bases and J lost 7; bases outside the gene matches: 4. Germline CDR1 and CDR2: LNHDA and SQIVND (reference sequence). CDR3 DNA sequence: TGTGCCAGTAGTATCACCGGGACAGGGAATTCACCCCTCCACTTT. Translation: CASSITGTGNSPLHF.

This clonotype was observed at least ten times. The chain employs TRBV7-2 and TRBJ2-2, with 11 bases that match TRBD2. Trimming cost V 3 bases and J 5 bases; bases outside gene matches: 5. The V gene's germline CDR1 is SGHTA and CDR2 FQGNSA. The CDR3 has 16 residues. DNA of the CDR3: TGTGCCAGCAGCTTTAGCGGGGGGGCCGGTACCGGGGAGCTGTTTTTT. This codes for CASSFSGGAGTGELFF.

To note about this clonotype: Germline and junction disagree at one end, which may indicate a read error. The chain couples TRBV7-7 to TRBJ2-2, with D unclear. Germline CDR1 SSHAT, CDR2 FNYEAQ (reference sequence). CDR3 length: 14 residues. The CDR3 spells CASSSALRTGELFF. In DNA form, the CDR3 reads TGTGCTAGCAGCTCGGCTCTGAGAACCGGGGAGCTGTTTTTT.

This clonotype was detected many times. The chain links TRBV20-1 to TRBJ2-5; D not resolved. CDR3 length: 13 residues. With 6 bases removed from V and 3 bases from J, the gap between germline ends came to 14 bases. Germline V gives CDR1 DFQATT, CDR2 SNEGSKA (reference sequence). The CDR3 reads CSAPAASKETQYF. DNA of the CDR3: TGCAGTGCCCCCGCCGCCAGCAAAGAGACCCAGTACTTC.

This clonotype was observed at least ten times. The chain joins TRBV12-3 or TRBV12-4 to TRBJ1-5; D not certain. V was shortened by 3 bases and J by 0 bases, with 9 bases between the two germline ends. The CDR3 is 15 residues long. The CDR3 sequence is CASSFRADSNQPQHF. DNA for the CDR3: TGTGCCAGCAGTTTTAGGGCAGATAGCAATCAGCCCCAGCATTTT.

About this clonotype itself: A much larger clone lies one base from this, so it may be a read error. The V call is TRBV11-2, the J call TRBJ2-4; 8 bases agree with TRBD2. V was clipped by 3 bases and J by 9 bases; unmatched bases: 16. Germline V gene sequence: CDR1 SGHAT, CDR2 FQNNGV. The CDR3 extends over 17 amino acids. DNA for the CDR3: TGTGCCAGCAGCTTCCCCGCGGACGTAACGGGAGGGTGCATTCAGTACTTC. Amino acid sequence: CASSFPADVTGGCIQYF.

This clonotype was detected ten times or more. The chain combines TRBV7-2 with TRBJ2-2, with 9 bases lining up with TRBD2. The germline CDR1 and CDR2 sequences are SGHTA and FQGNSA. The ends lost 5 bases at V and 2 bases at J; junction bases unmatched: 6. This CDR3 has 16 residues. The CDR3 nucleotides are TGTGCCAGCAGCGCGAGCGGGGGGCTAAACACCGGGGAGCTGTTTTTT. Its translation is CASSASGGLNTGELFF.

This clonotype has a count of ten or more. The V and J genes are TRBV11-2 and TRBJ1-5; 11 bases map to TRBD1. Germline assignment: CDR1 SGHAT and CDR2 FQNNGV. The V gene end was trimmed by 5 bases and the J gene end by 2 bases; junction bases not matched to a gene: 8. This CDR3 is built from 17 residues. The CDR3 coding sequence is TGTGCCAGCAGCGCCTGGACAGGGGGCGGGGGCAATCAGCCCCAGCATTTT. Translating gives CASSAWTGGGGNQPQHF.